Described below is a single TCR beta chain sequence and its context. Per germline, CDR1 MGHRA and CDR2 YSYEKL. The CDR3 has 15 residues. After removal of 2 bases from V and 4 bases from J, the junction contained 5 bases not matched to a gene. The record originates from a study of blood T cell repertoires in COVID-19. For the study at large: Whether acute or convalescent, the COVID-19 samples came from the United States, Italy and Spain.

TCRdb's copy holds only in-frame clones and misses some; the assay was immunoSEQ multiplex PCR. The sample lists about 210,000 clones, around 92% occurring once. The chain carries TRBV4-1 and TRBJ2-3, with 8 bases identical to TRBD2. Sequencing input: peripheral blood. This sequence originates from a man younger than 45 with acute or convalescent COVID-19. The CDR3 loop reads CASSQIGGGADTQYF. The CDR3 DNA reads TGCGCCAGCAGCCAAATCGGGGGGGGCGCAGATACGCAGTATTTT.